Given below is one T cell receptor beta chain in context. These data belong to a study of blood T cell repertoires in COVID-19. As for the study in general: Both acute and convalescent COVID-19 samples were obtained from the United States, Italy and Spain. In each case, the material was cDNA or gDNA derived from T cells, B-cell-depleted T cells, or PBMCs.

This CDR3 has 16 residues. The germline V and J ends were trimmed by 4 bases and 0 bases, with 16 bases remaining between them. Germline V gene lookup returns CDR1 SGHAT and CDR2 FQNNGV. Per the study methods: Estimation of nucleated cell counts relied on the amplification of reference gene primers. Only in-frame clones appear in the TCRdb table, and some are missing; sequencing was by immunoSEQ multiplex PCR. V and J calls plus clone size are reproduced from that table; the DNA served to infer D and trimming. The repertoire holds around 260,000 clones, with around 89% as singletons. The V gene is TRBV11-2, the J gene TRBJ2-7, with a weak D call TRBD2 (5 bases). The receptor comes from a man aged 25 to 45 with acute or convalescent COVID-19. Material for sequencing was peripheral blood. CDR3 amino acids: CASSSSSDSYSYEQYF. The DNA of the CDR3 is TGTGCCAGCAGCTCCTCTTCGGACTCTTACTCCTACGAGCAGTACTTC. Full variable domain (rest looked up from reference TRBV11-2 and TRBJ2-7): EAGVAQSPRYKIIEKRQSVAFWCNPISGHATLYWYQQILGQGPKLLIQFQNNGVVDDSQLPKDRFSAERLKGVDSTLKIQPAKLEDSAVYLCASSSSSDSYSYEQYFGPGTRLTVT.